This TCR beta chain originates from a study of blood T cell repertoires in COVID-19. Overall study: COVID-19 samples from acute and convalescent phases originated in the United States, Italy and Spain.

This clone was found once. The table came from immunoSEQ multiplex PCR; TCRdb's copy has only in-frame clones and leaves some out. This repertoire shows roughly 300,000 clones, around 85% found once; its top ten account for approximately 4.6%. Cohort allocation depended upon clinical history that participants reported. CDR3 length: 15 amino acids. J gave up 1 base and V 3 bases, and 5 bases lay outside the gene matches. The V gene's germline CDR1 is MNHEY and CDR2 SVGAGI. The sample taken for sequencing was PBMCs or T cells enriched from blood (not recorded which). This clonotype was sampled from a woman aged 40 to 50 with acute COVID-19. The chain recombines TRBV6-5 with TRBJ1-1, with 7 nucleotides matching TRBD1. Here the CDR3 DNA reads TGTGCCAGCAGTTATACCGGGACAGCGAACACTGAAGCTTTCTTT. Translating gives CASSYTGTANTEAFF.